This entry describes one TCR beta chain. Its antigen is currently not known. One base away there is no much larger clone; base qualities are not given. This record comes from a study (dated by TCRdb to the mid-2010s). With respect to the entire study: The study set out to test whether tumor-infiltrating Tregs in breast cancer get recruited from blood Tregs or are instead converted in situ from other CD4+ T cell subsets.

To purify naive CD4+ T cells, the Miltenyi Naive CD4+ T Cell Isolation kit was used, and CD25 microbeads served to deplete Tregs. Tregs, naive and memory CD4+ T cells from tumor, blood and ipsilateral draining lymph nodes of five breast cancer patients underwent full-length TCR alpha and beta sequencing. Tumor tissue, along with lymph nodes from ipsilateral axillary dissection, was perfused with PBS, minced, and then digested using collagenase I and hyaluronidase. Sorted cell populations were confirmed by FACS to exceed 90% purity. Overall results and qualifications from the work: Validation in the larger cohort was restricted to a single TCR beta V-J rearrangement rather than whole repertoires. The greatest overlap of tumor-infiltrating Treg TCR alpha and beta sequences was with tumor naive CD4+ T cells, followed next by blood naive CD4+ T cells. Tumor memory CD4+ T cell TCR gene usage was found to cluster with blood and lymph node memory CD4+ cells and with lymph node naive CD4+ cells.

Full-length TCR variable regions were amplified by 5' RACE PCR with constant-region reverse primers, followed by semi-nested PCR with Nested Universal Primer A. Using the ReliaPrep RNA Cell Miniprep System, total RNA was extracted, and the SMARTer RACE 5'/3' Kit was then used to reverse transcribe the RNA into 5'RACE-ready cDNA. Full-length TCR alpha and beta libraries were barcoded with multiplex adaptors and sequenced on an Illumina MiSeq. Under the source paper's analysis protocol: For each of nine subset-tissue groups, sequencing data from the five patients were pooled, and the groups were then compared using unsupervised clustering of TCR gene usage. The Morisita-Horn index was used to calculate repertoire similarity, with shared sequences weighted according to their contribution to each repertoire. Clones were called with MiXCR by TCRdb after fastp trimmed the public reads at Q25, and only in-frame beta chains were retained. Rows are unified per CDR3 protein, each entry keeping the most common DNA and genes. The V and J calls, along with clone size, are taken from TCRdb and not from the paper's own processing. The sample profile shows 40,000 to 65,000 distinct CDR3 sequences; around 24% of them were found once. The ten largest account for roughly 3.1% of the sample.

The CDR3 covers 15 residues, taking in both the cysteine and the phenylalanine. The CDR3 DNA has 45 bases and is translated from base 1. V is clipped by 6 bases and J by 6 bases, and the sequence between their germline boundaries is 20 bases long. Taken from the germline V gene, the CDR1 and CDR2 loops are SNHLY and FYNNEI. Rearrangement joined TRBV2 to TRBJ1-1; TRBD1 is possibly the D segment (5 matching bases). The clonotype was recovered from a female donor with breast cancer. The specimen was tumor-infiltrating naive CD4+ T cells sorted from the breast tumor. This sample's cell subset or site label indicates: naive CD4+ T cells, CD4+CD45RA+CD25-. CDR3 loop: CASRSTREGGSEAFF. The base sequence is TGTGCCAGCAGGTCCACCAGGGAGGGTGGGTCTGAAGCTTTCTTT.